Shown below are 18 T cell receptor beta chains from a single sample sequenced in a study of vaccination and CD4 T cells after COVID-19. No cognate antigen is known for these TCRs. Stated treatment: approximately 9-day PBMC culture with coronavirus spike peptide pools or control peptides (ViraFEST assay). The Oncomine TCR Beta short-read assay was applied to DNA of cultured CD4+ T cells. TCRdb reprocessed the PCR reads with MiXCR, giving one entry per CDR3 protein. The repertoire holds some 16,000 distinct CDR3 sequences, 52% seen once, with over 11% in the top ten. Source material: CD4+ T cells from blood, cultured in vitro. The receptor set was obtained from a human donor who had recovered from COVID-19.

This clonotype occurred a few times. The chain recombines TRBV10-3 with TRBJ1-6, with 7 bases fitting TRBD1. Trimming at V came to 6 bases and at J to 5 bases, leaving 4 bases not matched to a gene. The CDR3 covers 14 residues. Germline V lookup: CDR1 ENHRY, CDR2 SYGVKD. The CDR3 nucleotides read TGTGCCATCAGGACAGGGCTGGATAATTCACCCCTCCACTTT. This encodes CAIRTGLDNSPLHF.

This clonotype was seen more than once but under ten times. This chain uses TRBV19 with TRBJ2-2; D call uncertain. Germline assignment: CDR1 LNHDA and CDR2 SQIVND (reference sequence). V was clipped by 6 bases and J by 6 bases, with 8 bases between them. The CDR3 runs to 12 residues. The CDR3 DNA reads TGTGCCAGTAGCAGGCGGTCCGGGGAGCTGTTTTTT. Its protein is CASSRRSGELFF.

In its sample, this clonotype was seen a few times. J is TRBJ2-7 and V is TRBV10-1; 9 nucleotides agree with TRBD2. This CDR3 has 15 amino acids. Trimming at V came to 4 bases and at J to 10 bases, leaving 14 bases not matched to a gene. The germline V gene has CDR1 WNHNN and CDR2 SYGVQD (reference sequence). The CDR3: CASSGLAGLLTEQYF. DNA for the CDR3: TGCGCCAGCAGTGGCCTAGCGGGACTCCTGACCGAACAGTACTTC.

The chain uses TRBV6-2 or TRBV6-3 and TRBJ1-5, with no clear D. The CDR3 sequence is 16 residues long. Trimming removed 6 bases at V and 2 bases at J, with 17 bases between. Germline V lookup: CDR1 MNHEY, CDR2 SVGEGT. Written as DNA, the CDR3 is TGTGCCAGCAGACTCGGCCCGAGGGCCGGCAATCAGCCCCAGCATTTT. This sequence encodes CASRLGPRAGNQPQHF.

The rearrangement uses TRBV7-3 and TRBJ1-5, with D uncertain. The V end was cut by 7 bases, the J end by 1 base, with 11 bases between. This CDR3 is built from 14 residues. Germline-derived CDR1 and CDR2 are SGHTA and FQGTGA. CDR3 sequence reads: CASNKRESNQPQHF. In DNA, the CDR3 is TGTGCCAGCAACAAGAGGGAGAGCAATCAGCCCCAGCATTTT.

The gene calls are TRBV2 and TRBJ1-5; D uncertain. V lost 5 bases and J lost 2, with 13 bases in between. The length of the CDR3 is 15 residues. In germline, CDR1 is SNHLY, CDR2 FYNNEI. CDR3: CASSITEGGNQPQHF. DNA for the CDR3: TGTGCCAGCAGTATAACGGAGGGAGGCAATCAGCCCCAGCATTTT.

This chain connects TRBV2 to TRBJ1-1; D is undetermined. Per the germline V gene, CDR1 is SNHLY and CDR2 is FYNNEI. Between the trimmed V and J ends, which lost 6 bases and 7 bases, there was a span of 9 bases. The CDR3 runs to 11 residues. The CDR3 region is CASRVVGEAFF. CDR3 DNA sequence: TGTGCCAGCAGAGTAGTCGGTGAAGCTTTCTTT.

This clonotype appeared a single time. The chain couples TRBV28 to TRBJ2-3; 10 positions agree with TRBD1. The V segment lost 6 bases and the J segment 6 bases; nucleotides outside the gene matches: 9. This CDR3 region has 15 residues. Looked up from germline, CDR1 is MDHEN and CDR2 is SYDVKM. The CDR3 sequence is CASSNRQGALDTQYF. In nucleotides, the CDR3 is TGTGCCAGCAGCAACCGACAGGGGGCGTTGGATACGCAGTATTTT.

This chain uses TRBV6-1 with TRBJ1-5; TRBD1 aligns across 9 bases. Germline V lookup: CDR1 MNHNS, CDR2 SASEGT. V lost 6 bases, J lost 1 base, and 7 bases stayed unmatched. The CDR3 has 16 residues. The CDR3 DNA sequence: TGTGCCAGCAGCTCTCTCGACAGGGGGAGCAATCAGCCCCAGCATTTT. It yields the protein CASSSLDRGSNQPQHF.

The CDR3 DNA reads as TGTGCCAGCAGGTCAGATAGCAATCAGCCCCAGCATTTT. Translated: CASRSDSNQPQHF. The V and J genes are TRBV2 and TRBJ1-5; D is unresolved. CDR1 and CDR2 from the germline V gene are SNHLY and FYNNEI. V gave up 6 bases and J gave up 0 bases, with 6 bases separating them. This CDR3 contains 13 residues.

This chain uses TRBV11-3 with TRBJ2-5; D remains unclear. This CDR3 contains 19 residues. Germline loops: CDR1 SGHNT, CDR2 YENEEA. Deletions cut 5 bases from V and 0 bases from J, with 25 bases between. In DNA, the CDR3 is TGTGCCAGCAGCCTGTTAGGAACGGCCTTCACGCCGTACCAAGAGACCCAGTACTTC. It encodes CASSLLGTAFTPYQETQYF. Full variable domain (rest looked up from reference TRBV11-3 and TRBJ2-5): EAGVVQSPRYKIIEKKQPVAFWCNPISGHNTLYWYLQNLGQGPELLIRYENEEAVDDSQLPKDRFSAERLKGVDSTLKIQPAELGDSAVYLCASSLLGTAFTPYQETQYFGPGTRLLVL.

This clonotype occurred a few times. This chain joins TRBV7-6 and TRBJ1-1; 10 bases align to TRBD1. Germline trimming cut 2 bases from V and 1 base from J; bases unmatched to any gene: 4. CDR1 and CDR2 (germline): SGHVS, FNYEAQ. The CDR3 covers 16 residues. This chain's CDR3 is CASSLSGQGKNTEAFF. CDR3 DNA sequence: TGTGCCAGCAGCTTATCGGGACAGGGGAAGAACACTGAAGCTTTCTTT. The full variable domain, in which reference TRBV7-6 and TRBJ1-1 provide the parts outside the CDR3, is GAGVSQSPRYKVTKRGQDVALRCDPISGHVSLYWYRQALGQGPEFLTYFNYEAQQDKSGLPNDRFSAERPEGSISTLTIQRTEQRDSAMYRCASSLSGQGKNTEAFFGQGTRLTVV.

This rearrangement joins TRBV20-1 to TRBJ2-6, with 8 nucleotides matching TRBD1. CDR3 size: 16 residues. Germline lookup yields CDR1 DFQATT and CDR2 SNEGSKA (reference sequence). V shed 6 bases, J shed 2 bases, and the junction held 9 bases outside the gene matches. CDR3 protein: CSAGGQGAPGANVLTF. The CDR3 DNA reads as TGCAGTGCAGGGGGGCAGGGGGCGCCTGGGGCCAACGTCCTGACTTTC.

CDR3 amino acids: CSARPNGYTF. The CDR3 DNA is TGCAGTGCTAGACCGAATGGCTACACCTTC. The V gene is TRBV20-1, the J gene TRBJ1-2; D unclear. V was clipped by 2 bases and J by 6 bases, with 4 bases between them. Germline assignment: CDR1 DFQATT and CDR2 SNEGSKA (reference sequence). CDR3 length: 10 residues.

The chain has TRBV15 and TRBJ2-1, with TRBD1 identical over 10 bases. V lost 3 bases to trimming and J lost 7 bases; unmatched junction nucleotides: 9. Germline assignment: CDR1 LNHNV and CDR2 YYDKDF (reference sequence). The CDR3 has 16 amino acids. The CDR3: CATSSDLGQGWNEQFF. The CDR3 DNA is TGTGCCACCAGCAGTGATTTGGGACAGGGGTGGAATGAGCAGTTCTTC.

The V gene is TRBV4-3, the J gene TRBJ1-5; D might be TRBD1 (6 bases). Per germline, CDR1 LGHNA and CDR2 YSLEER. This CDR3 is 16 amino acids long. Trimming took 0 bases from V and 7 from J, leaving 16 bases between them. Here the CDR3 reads CASSQDLMGGRQPQHF. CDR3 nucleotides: TGCGCCAGCAGCCAAGATCTTATGGGGGGCCGGCAGCCCCAGCATTTT.

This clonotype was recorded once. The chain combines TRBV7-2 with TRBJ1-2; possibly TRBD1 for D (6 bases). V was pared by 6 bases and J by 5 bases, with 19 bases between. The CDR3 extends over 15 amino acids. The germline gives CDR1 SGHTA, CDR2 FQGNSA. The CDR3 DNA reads TGTGCCAGCAGACTTTACAGGGACATTGTGTATGGCTACACCTTC. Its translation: CASRLYRDIVYGYTF.

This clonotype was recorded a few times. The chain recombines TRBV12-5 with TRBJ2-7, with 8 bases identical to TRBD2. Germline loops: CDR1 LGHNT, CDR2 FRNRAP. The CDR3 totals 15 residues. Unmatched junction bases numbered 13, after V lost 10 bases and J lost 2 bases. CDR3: CATGGGGRPPYEQYF. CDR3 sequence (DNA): TGTGCTACGGGGGGCGGGGGGCGGCCACCCTACGAGCAGTACTTC. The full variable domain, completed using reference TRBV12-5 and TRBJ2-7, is DARVTQTPRHKVTEMGQEVTMRCQPILGHNTVFWYRQTMMQGLELLAYFRNRAPLDDSGMPKDRFSAEMPDATLATLKIQPSEPRDSAVYFCATGGGGRPPYEQYFGPGTRLTVT.